These 2 T cell receptor beta chains were sequenced from one sample in a study of OX40 agonist ivuxolimab in advanced cancers. Generated by immunoSEQ multiplex PCR, the TCRdb table keeps only in-frame clones and is missing some. The sample holds some 41,000 clones, around 87% seen once. This sample comprised CD4+ or CD8+ T cells sorted from blood, obtained in a trial of the OX40 agonist ivuxolimab. The origin of the receptors is an adult with an advanced solid tumor such as melanoma, head and neck, liver or kidney cancer.

Here the CDR3 reads CASSYRGFEDTQYF. Written as DNA, the CDR3 is TGTGCCAGCAGTTACAGGGGGTTCGAAGATACGCAGTATTTT. This chain links TRBV6-5 with TRBJ2-3; TRBD1 is a possible D gene (6 bases). The CDR3 totals 14 residues. The germline V gene has CDR1 MNHEY and CDR2 SVGAGI. Trimming pared 2 bases from V and 5 bases from J, leaving 11 bases between.

The chain joins TRBV11-2 to TRBJ2-3, with 10 bases identical to TRBD2. The V segment lost 6 bases and the J segment 7 bases; nucleotides outside the gene matches: 4. The germline V gene encodes CDR1 SGHAT and CDR2 FQNNGV. The CDR3 covers 13 residues. The CDR3 spells CASRPTSGHTQYF. CDR3 nucleotide sequence: TGTGCCAGCAGACCGACTAGCGGGCATACGCAGTATTTT. Full variable domain (missing parts from reference TRBV11-2 and TRBJ2-3): EAGVAQSPRYKIIEKRQSVAFWCNPISGHATLYWYQQILGQGPKLLIQFQNNGVVDDSQLPKDRFSAERLKGVDSTLKIQPAKLEDSAVYLCASRPTSGHTQYFGPGTRLTVL.